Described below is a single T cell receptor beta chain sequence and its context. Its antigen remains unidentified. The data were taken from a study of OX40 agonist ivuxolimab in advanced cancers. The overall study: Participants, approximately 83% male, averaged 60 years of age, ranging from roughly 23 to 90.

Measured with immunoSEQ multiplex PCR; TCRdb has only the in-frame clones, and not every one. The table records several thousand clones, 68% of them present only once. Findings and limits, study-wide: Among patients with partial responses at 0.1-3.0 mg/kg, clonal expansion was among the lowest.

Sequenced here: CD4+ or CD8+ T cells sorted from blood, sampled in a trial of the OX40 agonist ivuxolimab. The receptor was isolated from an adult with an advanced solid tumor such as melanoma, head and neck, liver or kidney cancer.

The CDR3 DNA reads TGTGCCCGCTATGACAGCTACAATGAGCAGTTCTTC. Protein: CARYDSYNEQFF. V is TRBV30 and J is TRBJ2-1, with a tentative D call TRBD1 (5 bases). The CDR3 has 12 amino acids. Trimming cost V 8 bases and J 3 bases, with 11 bases left between them. Germline V gene lookup returns CDR1 GTSNPN and CDR2 SVGIG (reference sequence).